This TCR beta chain was obtained from a study of shared clonotypes between healthy human individuals. Whole-study context: Donors consisted of a couple of women and three men between 18 and 49.

As originally analysed: ImmunoSEQ output lacked quality scores and full-length reads, limiting matched filtering. The table came from immunoSEQ multiplex PCR; TCRdb's copy has only in-frame clones and leaves some out. V, J and clone size are those of that table, while D and trimming were read from the DNA. The sample records hundreds of thousands of clones, roughly 70% being singletons. CDR3 length: 14 residues. Germline lookup yields CDR1 SGHDN and CDR2 FVKESK. The V gene lost 5 bases and the J gene lost 1 base, with 11 bases spanning the gap. The chain recombines TRBV14 with TRBJ2-5; possibly TRBD1 for D (5 bases). This TCR was sampled from a woman under 40 in good health. The sequenced sample was memory CD4+ T cells sorted from blood. Documented subset: CD45RA-negative fraction. CDR3 bases: TGTGCCAGCAGCGGGTGGACAAGCCAAGAGACCCAGTACTTC. Translated, it gives CASSGWTSQETQYF.